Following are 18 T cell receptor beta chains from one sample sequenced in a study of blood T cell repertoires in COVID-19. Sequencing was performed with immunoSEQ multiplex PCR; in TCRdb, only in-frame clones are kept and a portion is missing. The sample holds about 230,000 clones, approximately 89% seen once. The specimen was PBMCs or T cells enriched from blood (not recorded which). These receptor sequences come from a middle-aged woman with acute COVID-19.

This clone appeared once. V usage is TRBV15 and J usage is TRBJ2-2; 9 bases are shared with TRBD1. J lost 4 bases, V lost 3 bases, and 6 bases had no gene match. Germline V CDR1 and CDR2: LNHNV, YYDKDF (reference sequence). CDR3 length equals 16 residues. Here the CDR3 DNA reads TGTGCCACCAGCAGCCCTGGGACAGGGAGCACCGGGGAGCTGTTTTTT. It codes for CATSSPGTGSTGELFF. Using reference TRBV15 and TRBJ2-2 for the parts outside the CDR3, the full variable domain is DAMVIQNPRYQVTQFGKPVTLSCSQTLNHNVMYWYQQKSSQAPKLLFHYYDKDFNNEADTPDNFQSRRPNTSFCFLDIRSPGLGDTAMYLCATSSPGTGSTGELFFGEGSRLTVL.

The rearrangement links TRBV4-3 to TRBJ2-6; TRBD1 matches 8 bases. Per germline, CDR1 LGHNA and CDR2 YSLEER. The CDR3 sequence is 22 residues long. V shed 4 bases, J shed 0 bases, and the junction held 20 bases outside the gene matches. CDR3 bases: TGCGCCAGCAGCCGCCGCGGACCAACCTCCGGGACAGGAGACTCTGGGGCCAACGTCCTGACTTTC. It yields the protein CASSRRGPTSGTGDSGANVLTF.

The CDR3 sequence: CAWSGGLAKNIQYF. The CDR3 coding sequence is TGTGCCTGGAGTGGGGGCCTTGCCAAAAACATTCAGTACTTC. This sequence joins TRBV30 and TRBJ2-4; a weak D match, TRBD1 (5 bases). Trimming removed 1 base at V and 1 base at J, with 8 bases between. CDR3 length: 14 residues. Germline CDR1 reads GTSNPN; CDR2 reads SVGIG (reference sequence).

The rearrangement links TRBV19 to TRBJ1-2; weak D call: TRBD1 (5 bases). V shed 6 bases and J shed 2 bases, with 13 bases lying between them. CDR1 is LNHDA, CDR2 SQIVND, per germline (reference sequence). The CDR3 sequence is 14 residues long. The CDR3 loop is CASRISTGNYGYTF. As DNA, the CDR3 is TGTGCCAGTAGGATCTCAACAGGAAACTATGGCTACACCTTC.

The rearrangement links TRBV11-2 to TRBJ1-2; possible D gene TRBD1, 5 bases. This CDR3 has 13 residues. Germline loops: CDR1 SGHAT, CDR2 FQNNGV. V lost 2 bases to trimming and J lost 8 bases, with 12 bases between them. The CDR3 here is CASSLPTGLGYTF. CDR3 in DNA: TGTGCCAGCAGCTTACCAACGGGACTGGGCTACACCTTC.

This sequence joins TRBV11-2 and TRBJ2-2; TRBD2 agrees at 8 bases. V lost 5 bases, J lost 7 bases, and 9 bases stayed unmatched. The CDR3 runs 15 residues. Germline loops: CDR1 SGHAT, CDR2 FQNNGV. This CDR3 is CASSPFSAGVGELFF. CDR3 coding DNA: TGTGCCAGCAGCCCGTTCTCAGCGGGGGTCGGGGAGCTGTTTTTT.

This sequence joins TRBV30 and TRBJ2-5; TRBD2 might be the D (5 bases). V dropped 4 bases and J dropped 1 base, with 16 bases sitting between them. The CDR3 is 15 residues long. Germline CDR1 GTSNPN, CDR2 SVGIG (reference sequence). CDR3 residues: CAWKRKTRSQETQYF. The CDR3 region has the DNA TGTGCCTGGAAAAGGAAAACTAGGTCCCAAGAGACCCAGTACTTC. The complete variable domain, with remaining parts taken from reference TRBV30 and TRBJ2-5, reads SQTIHQWPATLVQPVGSPLSLECTVEGTSNPNLYWYRQAAGRGLQLLFYSVGIGQISSEVPQNLSASRPQDRQFILSSKKLLLSDSGFYLCAWKRKTRSQETQYFGPGTRLLVL.

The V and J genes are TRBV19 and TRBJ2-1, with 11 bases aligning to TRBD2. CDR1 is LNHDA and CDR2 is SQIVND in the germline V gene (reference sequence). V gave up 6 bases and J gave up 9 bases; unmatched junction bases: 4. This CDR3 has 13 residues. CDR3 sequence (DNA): TGTGCCAGTAGCCTCGGACTAGCGGGTGAGCAGTTCTTC. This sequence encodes CASSLGLAGEQFF.

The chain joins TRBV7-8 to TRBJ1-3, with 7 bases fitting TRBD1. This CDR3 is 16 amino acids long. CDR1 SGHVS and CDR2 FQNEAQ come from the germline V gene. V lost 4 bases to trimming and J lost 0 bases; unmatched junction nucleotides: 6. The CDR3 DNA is TGTGCCAGCAGCTCATGGGACAGCTTCTCTGGAAACACCATATATTTT. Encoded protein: CASSSWDSFSGNTIYF.

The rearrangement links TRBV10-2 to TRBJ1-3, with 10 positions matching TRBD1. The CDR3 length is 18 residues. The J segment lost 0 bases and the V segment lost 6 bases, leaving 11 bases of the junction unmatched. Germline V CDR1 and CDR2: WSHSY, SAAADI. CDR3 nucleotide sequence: TGCGCCAGCAGGAGGACAGGGGGGGTCGAAATCTCTGGAAACACCATATATTTT. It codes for CASRRTGGVEISGNTIYF.

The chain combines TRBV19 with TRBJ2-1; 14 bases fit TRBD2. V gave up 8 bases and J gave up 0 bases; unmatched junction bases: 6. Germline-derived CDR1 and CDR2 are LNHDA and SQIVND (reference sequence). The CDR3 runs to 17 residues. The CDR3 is CASRTSGGPSSYNEQFF. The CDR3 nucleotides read TGTGCCAGTCGGACTAGCGGGGGGCCAAGCTCCTACAATGAGCAGTTCTTC.

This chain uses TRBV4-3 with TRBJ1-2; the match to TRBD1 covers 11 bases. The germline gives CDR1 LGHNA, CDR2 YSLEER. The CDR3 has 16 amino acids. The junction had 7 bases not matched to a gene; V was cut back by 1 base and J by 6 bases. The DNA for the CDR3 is TGCGCCAGCAGCCAAGGGCATGGGACAGGGGGACATGGCTACACCTTC. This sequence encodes CASSQGHGTGGHGYTF.

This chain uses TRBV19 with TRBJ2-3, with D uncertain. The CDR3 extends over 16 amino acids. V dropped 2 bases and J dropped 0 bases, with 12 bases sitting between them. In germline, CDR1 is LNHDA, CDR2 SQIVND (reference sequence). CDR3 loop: CASSISAPSSTDTQYF. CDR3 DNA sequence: TGTGCCAGTAGTATAAGCGCTCCCTCCAGCACAGATACGCAGTATTTT.

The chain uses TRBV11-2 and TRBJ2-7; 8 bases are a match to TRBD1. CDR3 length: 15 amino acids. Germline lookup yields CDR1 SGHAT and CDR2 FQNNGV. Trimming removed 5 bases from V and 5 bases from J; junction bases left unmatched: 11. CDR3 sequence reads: CASSTSRDRSNEQYF. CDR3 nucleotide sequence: TGTGCCAGCAGCACCTCCCGGGACAGGAGCAACGAGCAGTACTTC.

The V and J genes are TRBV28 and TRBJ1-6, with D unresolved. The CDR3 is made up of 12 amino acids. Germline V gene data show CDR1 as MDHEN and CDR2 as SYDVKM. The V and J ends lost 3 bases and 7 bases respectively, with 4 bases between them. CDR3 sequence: CASSLQNSPLHF. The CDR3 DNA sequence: TGTGCCAGCAGTTTGCAGAATTCACCCCTCCACTTT.

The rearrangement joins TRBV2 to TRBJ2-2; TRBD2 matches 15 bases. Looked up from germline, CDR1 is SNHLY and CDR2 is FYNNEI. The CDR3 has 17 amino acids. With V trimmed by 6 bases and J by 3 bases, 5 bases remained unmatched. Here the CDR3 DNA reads TGTGCCAGCAGCGGACTAGCGGGAGGGCCGGACACCGGGGAGCTGTTTTTT. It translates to CASSGLAGGPDTGELFF.

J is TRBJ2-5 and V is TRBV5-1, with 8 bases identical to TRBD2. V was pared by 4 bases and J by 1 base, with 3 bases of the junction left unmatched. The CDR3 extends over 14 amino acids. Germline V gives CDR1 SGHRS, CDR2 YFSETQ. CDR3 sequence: CASSHSGSQETQYF. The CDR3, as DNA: TGCGCCAGCAGCCACAGCGGGAGCCAAGAGACCCAGTACTTC.

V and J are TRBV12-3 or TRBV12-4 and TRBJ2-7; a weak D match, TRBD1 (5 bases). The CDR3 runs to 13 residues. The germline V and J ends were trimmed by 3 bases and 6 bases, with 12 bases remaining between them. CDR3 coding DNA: TGTGCCAGCAGTTTCGGGCAGGGCGGCGAGCAGTACTTC. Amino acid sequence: CASSFGQGGEQYF.